The clone carrying this T cell receptor (beta chain) has only a few counts. This entry comes from a study of shared clonotypes between healthy human individuals. The assay was immunoSEQ multiplex PCR, and TCRdb's table has in-frame clones only and misses some. The data contain some 2 million clones, 85% to 95% of them singletons. Naive CD8 isolation took CD45RO-negative cells positively selected for CCR7 and excluded terminally differentiated effector memory CD45RA+ cells. This CDR3 has 16 amino acids. Germline V gene data show CDR1 as SNHLY and CDR2 as FYNNEI. Trimming removed 5 bases at V and 0 bases at J, with 11 bases between.

Sequenced material: naive CD8+ T cells sorted from blood. This chain connects TRBV2 to TRBJ1-6; no definite D call. The clonotype comes from a man between 18 and 29 years old in good health. The DNA of the CDR3 is TGTGCCAGCAGTTCTACAGTGAGCTCCTATAATTCACCCCTCCACTTT. Translated: CASSSTVSSYNSPLHF.